This T cell receptor beta chain emerged from a study of CXCR3-negative and CXCR3-positive naive CD8 T cells. Study-wide results and caveats: When CXCR3-positive naive cells were set against CXCR3-negative naive cells, the former had more hydrophobic TRB CDR3s. Comparably high diversity was seen in both naive subsets, and much lower diversity in memory CD8+ cells.

Libraries of TRB cDNA were made by 5' RACE and carried UMIs. TCRdb re-called the 5' RACE reads and shows each CDR3 protein once, DNA omitted. This sample's table has some 150,000 distinct CDR3 sequences. The CDR3 is made up of 14 amino acids. Germline CDR1 is MDHEN and CDR2 is SYDVKM. A remark on this clonotype: Its target is not known.

The sequencing sample was made of naive CXCR3+ CD8+ T cells from blood. The subset denotes: CD45RO-CCR7+CD27+CD95- naive CD8+ T cells expressing CXCR3 (TNR3+). The TCR was taken from a human donor in good health. Some clones in this sample may be carry-over from other donors' samples. The chain has TRBV28 and TRBJ2-7; TCRdb names TRBD1, which stays unverified in the absence of DNA. The CDR3 region is CASSLAPGSYEQYF.